These 17 T cell receptor beta chains share one sample of origin, sequenced in a study of tissue T cells after allogeneic stem cell transplantation. The method was immunoSEQ multiplex PCR; TCRdb's version includes in-frame clones alone and lacks a portion of them. The table lists 20,000 to 30,000 clones, over 70% of them singletons. Sequencing was performed on tissue from the ileum, taken at autopsy. The receptors were sampled from a female donor at least 60 years old with lung cancer.

The chain is built from TRBV12-5 and TRBJ1-4; D not certain. Germline values: CDR1 LGHNT, CDR2 FRNRAP. There are 16 residues in the CDR3. The V gene lost 4 bases and the J gene lost 5 bases, with 17 bases spanning the gap. CDR3 nucleotides: TGTGCTAGTGGTTGGATGGACGGGCGTAGGAATGAAAAACTGTTTTTT. The encoded protein is CASGWMDGRRNEKLFF. The whole variable domain, filled in from reference TRBV12-5 and TRBJ1-4, reads DARVTQTPRHKVTEMGQEVTMRCQPILGHNTVFWYRQTMMQGLELLAYFRNRAPLDDSGMPKDRFSAEMPDATLATLKIQPSEPRDSAVYFCASGWMDGRRNEKLFFGSGTQLSVL.

This clone was counted a few times. V and J are TRBV7-2 and TRBJ2-1; 8 bases fit TRBD1. Germline trimming cut 1 base from V and 10 bases from J; bases unmatched to any gene: 3. The CDR3 totals 13 residues. The germline CDR1 and CDR2 sequences are SGHTA and FQGNSA. The CDR3 protein is CASSLGQGFEQFF. The CDR3 DNA reads as TGTGCCAGCAGCTTAGGACAGGGGTTCGAGCAGTTCTTC.

The chain has TRBV14 and TRBJ2-7; D remains ambiguous. The CDR3 length is 12 residues. CDR1 is SGHDN and CDR2 is FVKESK in the germline V gene. Trimming took off 4 bases at V and 8 bases at J, with 12 bases between the two ends. CDR3 residues: CASSRVRVQQYF. In DNA, the CDR3 is TGTGCCAGCAGCCGGGTAAGGGTCCAGCAGTACTTC.

The chain is built from TRBV7-9 and TRBJ2-3; D remains ambiguous. Germline assignment: CDR1 SEHNR and CDR2 FQNEAQ (reference sequence). The CDR3 has 13 amino acids. Trimming shortened V by 1 base and J by 5 bases, and 7 bases separated the two germline ends. This CDR3 is CASSLDGRDTQYF. CDR3 sequence (DNA): TGTGCCAGCAGCTTAGATGGCCGAGATACGCAGTATTTT.

The CDR3 protein is CASSSPGQGATEAFF. The CDR3, as DNA: TGTGCCAGCAGCAGCCCGGGACAGGGGGCCACTGAAGCTTTCTTT. The V call is TRBV5-4, the J call TRBJ1-1; TRBD1 matches at 12 bases. The germline V gene has CDR1 SGHNT and CDR2 YYREEE (reference sequence). J gave up 4 bases and V 4 bases, and 5 bases lay outside the gene matches. The CDR3 runs 15 residues.

The chain recombines TRBV5-4 with TRBJ1-2; no reliable D call. This CDR3 is built from 17 residues. Trimming left V 4 bases short and J 6 bases short, with 25 bases between. Per the germline V gene, CDR1 is SGHNT and CDR2 is YYREEE (reference sequence). The CDR3 here is CASSRGLQNDGRHGYTF. The CDR3 DNA reads as TGTGCCAGCAGCCGTGGACTGCAGAATGATGGTAGGCATGGCTACACCTTC.

This clone was counted between two and nine times. V is TRBV18 and J is TRBJ2-4; D gene ambiguous. V was cut by 2 bases and J by 5 bases, with 10 bases left in between. The CDR3 runs to 14 residues. Germline values: CDR1 KGHSH, CDR2 LQKENI. This CDR3 is CASSPAFRQNIQYF. In DNA, the CDR3 is TGTGCCAGCTCACCAGCTTTTCGCCAAAACATTCAGTACTTC.

The chain carries TRBV7-9 and TRBJ1-2; unclear D gene. Germline V gene sequence: CDR1 SEHNR, CDR2 FQNEAQ (reference sequence). The germline V and J ends were trimmed by 2 bases and 8 bases, with 6 bases remaining between them. The CDR3 extends over 11 amino acids. The CDR3 spells CASSLIGGYTF. The DNA for the CDR3 is TGTGCCAGCAGCTTAATAGGCGGCTACACCTTC.

The genes are TRBV3-1 (or the pseudogene TRBV3-2) and TRBJ1-2; tentative D call: TRBD1 (5 bases). Germline values: CDR1 LGHDT, CDR2 YNNKEL (reference sequence). The CDR3 length is 13 residues. V lost 0 bases and J lost 7, with 9 bases in between. In DNA, the CDR3 is TGTGCCAGCAGCCAAGATCTAGGGGCTGGCTACACCTTC. It encodes CASSQDLGAGYTF.

In the case of this clone: This specimen includes other DNA sequences encoding the same CDR3. The chain joins TRBV2 to TRBJ2-1; D gene unclear. CDR3 length: 15 residues. V gave up 1 base and J gave up 0 bases, with 7 bases separating them. The V gene's germline CDR1 is SNHLY and CDR2 FYNNEI. The CDR3 spells CASSEEGGSYNEQFF. The CDR3 DNA follows: TGTGCCAGCAGTGAAGAAGGCGGCTCCTACAATGAGCAGTTCTTC.

This chain joins TRBV4-3 and TRBJ1-5, with D uncertain. CDR1 and CDR2 from the germline V gene are LGHNA and YSLEER. Trimming took off 1 base at V and 2 bases at J, with 9 bases between the two ends. The CDR3 extends over 15 amino acids. The CDR3 nucleotides are TGCGCCAGCAGCCAAGTACTTGGGGGCAATCAGCCCCAGCATTTT. This sequence encodes CASSQVLGGNQPQHF.

The rearrangement links TRBV6-5 to TRBJ2-1, with a possible D match to TRBD2 (6 bases). CDR1 and CDR2 (germline): MNHEY, SVGAGI. V was cut by 6 bases and J by 0 bases, with 12 bases left in between. The CDR3 is 15 amino acids. CDR3 coding DNA: TGTGCCAGCAGCATGGAGGGACTCTCCTACAATGAGCAGTTCTTC. Translated: CASSMEGLSYNEQFF.

J is TRBJ2-7 and V is TRBV30; D is undetermined. CDR1 and CDR2 from the germline V gene are GTSNPN and SVGIG (reference sequence). The CDR3 contains 11 residues. Trimming stripped 8 bases from V and 9 bases from J, with 17 bases between. In DNA form, the CDR3 reads TGTGCCCTAAAGGCGAGGAATGGGCAGTACTTC. This codes for CALKARNGQYF.

The chain links TRBV7-2 to TRBJ1-5; TRBD1 agrees at 7 bases. V shed 3 bases and J 0 bases; nucleotides not matched to a gene: 8. This CDR3 contains 17 residues. Looked up from germline, CDR1 is SGHTA and CDR2 is FQGNSA. CDR3 bases: TGTGCCAGCAGCTTCCGGGACAGTAAAAATAGCAATCAGCCCCAGCATTTT. Amino acid sequence: CASSFRDSKNSNQPQHF.

This clone was seen more than once but under ten times. This chain joins TRBV10-2 and TRBJ2-7; TRBD1 is a possible D gene (6 bases). V gave up 4 bases and J gave up 2 bases, with 15 bases separating them. There are 15 residues in the CDR3. The germline V gene has CDR1 WSHSY and CDR2 SAAADI. The CDR3 here is CASSAQGPQPYEQYF. The CDR3 DNA reads TGCGCCAGCAGTGCCCAGGGGCCCCAACCCTACGAGCAGTACTTC.

This chain links TRBV9 with TRBJ2-3; TRBD2 might be the D (5 bases). The germline V gene encodes CDR1 SGDLS and CDR2 YYNGEE. This CDR3 comprises 13 residues. V was clipped by 0 bases and J by 6 bases, with 8 bases between them. In DNA, the CDR3 is TGTGCCAGCAGCGTAGGAGGGTACGATACGCAGTATTTT. This sequence encodes CASSVGGYDTQYF.

This clone is termed large. The genes are TRBV6-5 and TRBJ2-7, with 7 positions matching TRBD2. The CDR3 totals 14 residues. CDR1 is MNHEY, CDR2 SVGAGI, per germline. Trimming took 9 bases from V and 2 from J; bases not matched to a gene: 10. The CDR3 DNA is TGTGCCAGTTCTAGCGGACCAACCCCCTACGAGCAGTACTTC. Translating it yields CASSSGPTPYEQYF.